The 24 T cell receptor beta chains listed next were all sequenced from one sample in a study of T cell responses to AZD1222 COVID-19 vaccine. Assay: immunoSEQ multiplex PCR; the TCRdb copy retains only in-frame clones and omits some. The table lists 120,000 to 150,000 clones, 88% of them singletons, with over 3% in the top ten. The input for sequencing was peripheral blood, taken 28 days after the second AZD1222 dose. Receptor source: an adult who received the AZD1222 COVID-19 vaccine.

The chain couples TRBV19 to TRBJ1-1; tentative D call: TRBD1 (5 bases). The V end was cut by 0 bases, the J end by 7 bases, with 12 bases between. The CDR3 length is 14 residues. Germline V gives CDR1 LNHDA, CDR2 SQIVND (reference sequence). CDR3 loop: CASSIEPGQVEAFF. In nucleotides, the CDR3 is TGTGCCAGTAGTATAGAACCAGGACAAGTTGAAGCTTTCTTT.

This clone was detected only a few times. This chain links TRBV5-1 with TRBJ2-1; TRBD1 aligns across 7 bases. The junction had 4 bases not matched to a gene; V was cut back by 3 bases and J by 4 bases. The germline CDR1 and CDR2 sequences are SGHRS and YFSETQ. This CDR3 spans 14 amino acids. The CDR3 DNA follows: TGCGCCAGCAGCTCCGGACAGGAGTACAATGAGCAGTTCTTC. This codes for CASSSGQEYNEQFF.

The chain combines TRBV7-3 with TRBJ2-1; unclear D gene. Trimming removed 0 bases at V and 2 bases at J, with 5 bases between. The CDR3 sequence is 14 residues long. The germline V gene has CDR1 SGHTA and CDR2 FQGTGA. This chain's CDR3 is CASSLTGTYNEQFF. DNA of the CDR3: TGTGCCAGCAGCTTAACAGGAACCTACAATGAGCAGTTCTTC.

This chain connects TRBV20-1 to TRBJ1-2; D is perhaps TRBD1 (6 bases). CDR1 and CDR2 from the germline V gene are DFQATT and SNEGSKA (reference sequence). The CDR3 consists of 16 residues. Deletions cut 3 bases from V and 1 base from J, with 18 bases between. CDR3: CSASLAGKGDNYGYTF. DNA for the CDR3: TGCAGTGCTAGTCTGGCAGGGAAGGGGGATAACTATGGCTACACCTTC.

This clone was detected once. The V gene is TRBV30, the J gene TRBJ2-1; D gene unclear. This CDR3 is built from 10 residues. V was cut by 2 bases and J by 7 bases, with 3 bases left in between. Germline V gene data show CDR1 as GTSNPN and CDR2 as SVGIG (reference sequence). The CDR3 here is CAWSRNEQFF. CDR3 in DNA: TGTGCCTGGAGTCGGAATGAGCAGTTCTTC.

V and J are TRBV6-5 and TRBJ2-1; 8 nucleotides line up with TRBD2. The CDR3 spans 14 residues. V shed 6 bases, J shed 5 bases, and the junction held 6 bases outside the gene matches. Germline loops: CDR1 MNHEY, CDR2 SVGAGI. CDR3 nucleotide sequence: TGTGCCAGCAGCCGACTAGCGAGCGACAATGAGCAGTTCTTC. Encoded protein: CASSRLASDNEQFF.

The V gene is TRBV12-3 or TRBV12-4, the J gene TRBJ2-7; D is unclear. This CDR3 is 11 amino acids long. The ends were cut back, 4 bases at V and 4 bases at J, with 5 bases in the middle. CDR3 sequence reads: CASSSLYEQYF. Written as DNA, the CDR3 is TGTGCCAGCAGTTCCCTTTACGAGCAGTACTTC.

CDR3 DNA sequence: TGTGCCAGCACTCGAGAGGGGGCGAAGGAGACCCAGTACTTC. It encodes CASTREGAKETQYF. The V call is TRBV6-5, the J call TRBJ2-5; 7 nucleotides align to TRBD1. The CDR3 spans 14 residues. V lost 7 bases, J lost 5 bases, and 10 bases stayed unmatched. Germline values: CDR1 MNHEY, CDR2 SVGAGI.

The rearrangement links TRBV7-3 to TRBJ2-2; TRBD2 matches 14 bases. Germline V gene sequence: CDR1 SGHTA, CDR2 FQGTGA. The V and J ends lost 5 bases and 8 bases, in that order; junction bases with no gene match: 10. This CDR3 is built from 17 residues. The chain's CDR3 is CASSPRLAGGPPGELFF. CDR3 nucleotides: TGTGCCAGCAGCCCGCGACTAGCGGGGGGGCCGCCTGGGGAGCTGTTTTTT. The full variable domain, in which reference TRBV7-3 and TRBJ2-2 provide the parts outside the CDR3, is GAGVSQTPSNKVTEKGKYVELRCDPISGHTALYWYRQSLGQGPEFLIYFQGTGAADDSGLPNDRFFAVRPEGSVSTLKIQRTERGDSAVYLCASSPRLAGGPPGELFFGEGSRLTVL.

The chain has TRBV21-1 and TRBJ2-5; the D call TRBD1 from the table was never checked on the DNA. TRBV21-1 is marked as a pseudogene. The CDR3 has 13 amino acids. The CDR3, as DNA: TGTGCCAGCGAAGAGGGGGAAAGGGAGACCCAGTACTTC. This translates into CASEEGERETQYF.

The chain carries TRBV18 and TRBJ2-3, with D possibly TRBD2 on 6 matching bases. The V gene's germline CDR1 is KGHSH and CDR2 LQKENI. The CDR3 is 16 residues long. V was clipped by 3 bases and J by 2 bases, with 15 bases between them. This CDR3 is CASSPYLWGDTDTQYF. CDR3 nucleotide sequence: TGTGCCAGCTCACCTTATTTGTGGGGGGACACAGATACGCAGTATTTT. The full variable domain, completed using reference TRBV18 and TRBJ2-3, is NAGVMQNPRHLVRRRGQEARLRCSPMKGHSHVYWYRQLPEEGLKFMVYLQKENIIDESGMPKERFSAEFPKEGPSILRIQQVVRGDSAAYFCASSPYLWGDTDTQYFGPGTRLTVL.

The J gene is TRBJ1-6, the V gene TRBV28; D is ambiguous. The CDR3 runs to 14 residues. In germline, CDR1 is MDHEN, CDR2 SYDVKM. The V end lost 2 bases, the J end lost 8 bases, and 10 bases lay between the germline ends. CDR3 protein: CASSLPHRDSPLHF. CDR3 nucleotides: TGTGCCAGCAGTTTACCCCACCGTGATTCACCCCTCCACTTT. Variable domain in full (rest from reference TRBV28 and TRBJ1-6): DVKVTQSSRYLVKRTGEKVFLECVQDMDHENMFWYRQDPGLGLRLIYFSYDVKMKEKGDIPEGYSVSREKKERFSLILESASTNQTSMYLCASSLPHRDSPLHFGNGTRLTVT.

The chain employs TRBV9 and TRBJ1-2, with a weak D call TRBD1 (6 bases). CDR3 length equals 14 residues. V shed 0 bases and J shed 4 bases, with 10 bases lying between them. Germline CDR1 is SGDLS and CDR2 is YYNGEE. CDR3 amino acids: CASSVGGTLYGYTF. DNA for the CDR3: TGTGCCAGCAGCGTAGGAGGGACACTCTATGGCTACACCTTC.

This chain connects TRBV24-1 to TRBJ2-5; TRBD2 agrees at 7 bases. J lost 1 base, V lost 9 bases, and 4 bases had no gene match. The CDR3 has 13 residues. Per germline, CDR1 KGHDR and CDR2 SFDVKD. The CDR3 DNA reads as TGTGCCACCTCGGGGGGACCCCAAGAGACCCAGTACTTC. It specifies CATSGGPQETQYF.

This clone was detected only a few times. V usage is TRBV19 and J usage is TRBJ1-1; D gene unclear. The V gene's germline CDR1 is LNHDA and CDR2 SQIVND (reference sequence). The CDR3 is made up of 13 amino acids. Deletions cut 3 bases from V and 1 base from J, with 6 bases between. CDR3 region: CASSIIPNTEAFF. The CDR3, as DNA: TGTGCCAGTAGTATTATACCGAACACTGAAGCTTTCTTT.

This chain links TRBV10-3 with TRBJ1-1; TRBD1 aligns across 8 bases. The germline CDR1 and CDR2 sequences are ENHRY and SYGVKD. This CDR3 has 16 amino acids. V was pared by 3 bases and J by 2 bases, with 8 bases of the junction left unmatched. CDR3 region: CAISDHPGQVNTEAFF. The CDR3 DNA reads TGTGCCATCAGTGATCATCCGGGACAGGTTAACACTGAAGCTTTCTTT.

The rearrangement joins TRBV30 to TRBJ1-1; D uncertain. The CDR3 runs to 12 residues. Germline CDR1 is GTSNPN and CDR2 is SVGIG (reference sequence). V lost 1 base to trimming and J lost 11 bases, with 14 bases between them. CDR3 DNA: TGTGCCTGGAGTGCCGAGAGTTTTAGGGCTTTCTTT. This gives the protein CAWSAESFRAFF. Full variable domain (outside the CDR3, taken from reference TRBV30 and TRBJ1-1): SQTIHQWPATLVQPVGSPLSLECTVEGTSNPNLYWYRQAAGRGLQLLFYSVGIGQISSEVPQNLSASRPQDRQFILSSKKLLLSDSGFYLCAWSAESFRAFFGQGTRLTVV.

In this sample, this clone turned up once. The J gene is TRBJ2-7, the V gene TRBV5-5; no definite D call. V lost 3 bases, J lost 1 base, and 11 bases lay in between. The germline V gene encodes CDR1 SGHKS and CDR2 YYEKEE (reference sequence). There are 14 residues in the CDR3. This chain's CDR3 is CASSSLTGSYEQYF. CDR3 nucleotides: TGTGCCAGCAGCTCCCTGACTGGGTCCTACGAGCAGTACTTC.

This clone occurred once. V usage is TRBV14 and J usage is TRBJ2-1; the D gene could be TRBD1 or TRBD2 (5 bases each). Trimming removed 4 bases from V and 1 base from J, with 11 bases in between. The germline V gene has CDR1 SGHDN and CDR2 FVKESK. CDR3 size: 15 residues. The CDR3 sequence is CASSRRGVSYNEQFF. The CDR3 coding sequence is TGTGCCAGCAGCCGGCGAGGGGTATCCTACAATGAGCAGTTCTTC.

The chain is built from TRBV6-6 and TRBJ1-1, with 9 bases that match TRBD1. Germline V gene lookup returns CDR1 MNHNY and CDR2 SVGAGI (reference sequence). This CDR3 contains 11 residues. J was trimmed by 12 bases and V by 6 bases; bases with no gene match: 5. The CDR3 spells CASRRTGETFF. Here the CDR3 DNA reads TGTGCCAGCAGGAGGACAGGGGAGACTTTCTTT.

This sequence joins TRBV28 and TRBJ2-7; D gene uncertain. The V end lost 7 bases, the J end lost 3 bases, and 19 bases lay between the germline ends. CDR3 length: 15 amino acids. Germline V gene lookup returns CDR1 MDHEN and CDR2 SYDVKM. CDR3 bases: TGTGCCAGCACGCGGACGGACCTCCCGGACTACGAGCAGTACTTC. This sequence encodes CASTRTDLPDYEQYF.

The chain recombines TRBV6-2 or TRBV6-3 with TRBJ2-6; D may correspond to TRBD1 or TRBD2 (6 bases each). This CDR3 is 16 amino acids long. Per the germline V gene, CDR1 is MNHEY and CDR2 is SVGEGT. With 4 bases removed from V and 1 base from J, the gap between germline ends came to 11 bases. The CDR3, as DNA: TGTGCCAGCAGTTTAGGAGGGGGTTCTGGGGCCAACGTCCTGACTTTC. The encoded protein is CASSLGGGSGANVLTF.

The chain joins TRBV28 to TRBJ1-5; TRBD1 might be the D (5 bases). Trimming took off 7 bases at V and 4 bases at J, with 17 bases between the two ends. The germline V gene has CDR1 MDHEN and CDR2 SYDVKM. This CDR3 spans 15 amino acids. CDR3 sequence reads: CASNPTGPDNQPQHF. The CDR3, as DNA: TGTGCCAGCAACCCGACGGGGCCTGATAATCAGCCCCAGCATTTT.

In this sample, this clone turned up once. The chain links TRBV18 to TRBJ2-5; perhaps TRBD2 as D (5 bases). The CDR3 has 14 residues. V lost 3 bases, J lost 5 bases, and 13 bases lay in between. Germline CDR1 and CDR2: KGHSH and LQKENI. For the CDR3, the DNA is TGTGCCAGCTCACCCCCCCACGGGGAGGAGACCCAGTACTTC. Amino acid sequence: CASSPPHGEETQYF.